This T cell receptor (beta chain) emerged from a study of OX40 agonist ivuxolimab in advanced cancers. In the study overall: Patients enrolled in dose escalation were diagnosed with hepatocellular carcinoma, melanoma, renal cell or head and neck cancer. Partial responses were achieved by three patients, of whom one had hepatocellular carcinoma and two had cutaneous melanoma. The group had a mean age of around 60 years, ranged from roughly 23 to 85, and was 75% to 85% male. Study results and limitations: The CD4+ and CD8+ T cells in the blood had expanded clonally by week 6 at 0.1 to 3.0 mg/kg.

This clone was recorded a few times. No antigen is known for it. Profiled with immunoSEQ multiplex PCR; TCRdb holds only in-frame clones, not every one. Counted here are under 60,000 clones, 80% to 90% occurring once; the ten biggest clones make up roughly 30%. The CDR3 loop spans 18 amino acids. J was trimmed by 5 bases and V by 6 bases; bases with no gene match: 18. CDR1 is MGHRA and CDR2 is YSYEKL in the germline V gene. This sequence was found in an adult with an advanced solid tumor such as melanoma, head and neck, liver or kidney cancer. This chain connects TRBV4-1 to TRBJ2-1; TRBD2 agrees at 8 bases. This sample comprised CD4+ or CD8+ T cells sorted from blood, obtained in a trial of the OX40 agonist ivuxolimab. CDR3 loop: CASSPKPSGRGFDNEQFF. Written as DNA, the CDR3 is TGCGCCAGCAGTCCTAAGCCCAGCGGGAGAGGATTCGACAATGAGCAGTTCTTC.